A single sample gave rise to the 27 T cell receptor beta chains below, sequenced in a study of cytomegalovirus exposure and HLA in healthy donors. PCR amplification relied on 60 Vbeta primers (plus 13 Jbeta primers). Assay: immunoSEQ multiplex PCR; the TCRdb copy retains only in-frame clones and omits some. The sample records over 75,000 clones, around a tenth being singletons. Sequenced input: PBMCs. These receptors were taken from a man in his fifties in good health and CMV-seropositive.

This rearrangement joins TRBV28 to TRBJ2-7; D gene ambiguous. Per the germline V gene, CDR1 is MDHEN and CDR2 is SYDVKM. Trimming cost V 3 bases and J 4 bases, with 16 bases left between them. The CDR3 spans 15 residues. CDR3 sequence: CASSFRGITMYEQYF. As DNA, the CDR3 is TGTGCCAGCAGTTTTAGAGGAATCACGATGTACGAGCAGTACTTC.

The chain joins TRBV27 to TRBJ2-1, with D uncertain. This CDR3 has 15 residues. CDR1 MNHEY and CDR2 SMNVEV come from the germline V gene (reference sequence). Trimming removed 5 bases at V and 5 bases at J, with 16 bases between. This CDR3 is CASSATLRFNNEQFF. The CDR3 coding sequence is TGTGCCAGCAGTGCCACGCTTCGGTTCAACAATGAGCAGTTCTTC.

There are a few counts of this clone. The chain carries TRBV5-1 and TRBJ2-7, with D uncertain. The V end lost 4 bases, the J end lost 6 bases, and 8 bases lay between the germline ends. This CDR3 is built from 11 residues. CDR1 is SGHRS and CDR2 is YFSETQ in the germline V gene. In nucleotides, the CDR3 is TGCGCCAGCAGCCCCAGGTCCGAGCAGTACTTC. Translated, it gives CASSPRSEQYF.

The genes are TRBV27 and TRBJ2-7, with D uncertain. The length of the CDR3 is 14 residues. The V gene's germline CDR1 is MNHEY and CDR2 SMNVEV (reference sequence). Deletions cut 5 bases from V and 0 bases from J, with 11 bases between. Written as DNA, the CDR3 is TGTGCCAGCAGTCCGCGTGAGAACTCCTACGAGCAGTACTTC. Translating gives CASSPRENSYEQYF.

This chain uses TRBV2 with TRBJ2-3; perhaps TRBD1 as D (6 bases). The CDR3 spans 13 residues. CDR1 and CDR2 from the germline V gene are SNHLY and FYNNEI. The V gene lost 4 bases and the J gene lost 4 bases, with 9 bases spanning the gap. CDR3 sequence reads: CASSAQGSDTQYF. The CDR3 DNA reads TGTGCCAGCAGTGCACAGGGATCAGATACGCAGTATTTT.

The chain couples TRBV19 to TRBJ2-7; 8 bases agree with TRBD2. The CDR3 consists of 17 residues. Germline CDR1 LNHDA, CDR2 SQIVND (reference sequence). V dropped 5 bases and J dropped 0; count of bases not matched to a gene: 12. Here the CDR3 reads CASSPNPGRGASYEQYF. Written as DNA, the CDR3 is TGTGCCAGTAGTCCTAACCCCGGGAGGGGGGCCTCCTACGAGCAGTACTTC. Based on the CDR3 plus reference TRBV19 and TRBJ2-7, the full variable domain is DGGITQSPKYLFRKEGQNVTLSCEQNLNHDAMYWYRQDPGQGLRLIYYSQIVNDFQKGDIAEGYSVSREKKESFPLTVTSAQKNPTAFYLCASSPNPGRGASYEQYFGPGTRLTVT.

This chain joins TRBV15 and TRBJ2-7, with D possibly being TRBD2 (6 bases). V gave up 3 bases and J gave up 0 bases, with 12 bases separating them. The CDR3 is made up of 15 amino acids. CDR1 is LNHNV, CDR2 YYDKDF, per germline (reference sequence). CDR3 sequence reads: CATSRLVGSSYEQYF. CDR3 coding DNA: TGTGCCACCAGCAGGCTAGTCGGGAGCTCCTACGAGCAGTACTTC.

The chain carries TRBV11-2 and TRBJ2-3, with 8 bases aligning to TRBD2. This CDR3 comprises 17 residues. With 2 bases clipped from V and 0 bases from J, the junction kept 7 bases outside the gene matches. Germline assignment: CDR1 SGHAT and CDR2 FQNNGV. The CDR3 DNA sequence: TGTGCCAGCAGCTTACCTGCTAGCGGGCCGAGCACAGATACGCAGTATTTT. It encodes CASSLPASGPSTDTQYF.

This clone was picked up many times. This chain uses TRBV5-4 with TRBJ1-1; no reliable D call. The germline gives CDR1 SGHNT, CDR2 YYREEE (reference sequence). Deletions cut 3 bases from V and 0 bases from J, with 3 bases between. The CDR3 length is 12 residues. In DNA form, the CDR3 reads TGTGCCAGCAGCTCCATGAACACTGAAGCTTTCTTT. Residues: CASSSMNTEAFF.

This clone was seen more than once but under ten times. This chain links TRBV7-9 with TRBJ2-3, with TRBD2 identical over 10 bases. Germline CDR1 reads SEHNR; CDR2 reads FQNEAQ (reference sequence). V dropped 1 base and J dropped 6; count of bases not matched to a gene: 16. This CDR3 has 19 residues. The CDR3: CASSLGVGALAGSSDTQYF. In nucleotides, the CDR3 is TGTGCCAGCAGCTTAGGAGTGGGGGCACTAGCGGGATCTTCCGATACGCAGTATTTT.

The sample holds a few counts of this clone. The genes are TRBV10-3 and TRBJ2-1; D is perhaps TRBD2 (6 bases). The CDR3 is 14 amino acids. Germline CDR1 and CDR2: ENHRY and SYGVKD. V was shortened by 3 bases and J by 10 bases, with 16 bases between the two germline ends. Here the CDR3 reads CAISEGTGIGEQFF. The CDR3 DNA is TGTGCCATCAGTGAAGGGACTGGAATTGGGGAGCAGTTCTTC.

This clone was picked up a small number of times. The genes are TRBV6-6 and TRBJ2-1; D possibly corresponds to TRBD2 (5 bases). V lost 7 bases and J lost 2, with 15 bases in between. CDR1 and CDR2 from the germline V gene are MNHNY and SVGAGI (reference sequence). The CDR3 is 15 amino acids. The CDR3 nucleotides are TGTGCCAGCAAGTTAGGTCTAGCAGCCTACAATGAGCAGTTCTTC. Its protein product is CASKLGLAAYNEQFF.

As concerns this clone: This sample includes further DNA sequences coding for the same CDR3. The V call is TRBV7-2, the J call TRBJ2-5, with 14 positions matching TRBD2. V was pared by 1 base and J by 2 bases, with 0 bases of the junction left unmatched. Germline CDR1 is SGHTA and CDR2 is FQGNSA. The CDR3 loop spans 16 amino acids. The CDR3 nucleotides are TGTGCCAGCAGCTTAGGACTAGCGGGAGGGCAAGAGACCCAGTACTTC. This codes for CASSLGLAGGQETQYF.

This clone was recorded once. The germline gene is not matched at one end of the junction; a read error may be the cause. The DNA for the CDR3 is TGCGCCAGCAACTTGGGCCGCACTAGCGGGGGCCAAGAGACCCAGTACTTC. Its translation is CASNLGRTSGGQETQYF. The rearrangement uses TRBV5-1 and TRBJ2-5; TRBD2 aligns across 11 bases. Germline-derived CDR1 and CDR2 are SGHRS and YFSETQ. The CDR3 extends over 17 amino acids.

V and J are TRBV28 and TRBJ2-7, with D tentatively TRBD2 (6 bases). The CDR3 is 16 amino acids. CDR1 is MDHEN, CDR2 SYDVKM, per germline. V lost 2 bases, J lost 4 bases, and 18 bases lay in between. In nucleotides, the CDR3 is TGTGCCAGCAGTTTACGGGGACTGACAACGACTTACGAGCAGTACTTC. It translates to CASSLRGLTTTYEQYF.

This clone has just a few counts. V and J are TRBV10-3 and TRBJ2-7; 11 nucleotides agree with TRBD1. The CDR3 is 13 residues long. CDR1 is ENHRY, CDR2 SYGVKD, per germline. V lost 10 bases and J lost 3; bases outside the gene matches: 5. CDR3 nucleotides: TGTGCCACGCGGGACAGGGGGTACTACGAGCAGTACTTC. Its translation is CATRDRGYYEQYF.

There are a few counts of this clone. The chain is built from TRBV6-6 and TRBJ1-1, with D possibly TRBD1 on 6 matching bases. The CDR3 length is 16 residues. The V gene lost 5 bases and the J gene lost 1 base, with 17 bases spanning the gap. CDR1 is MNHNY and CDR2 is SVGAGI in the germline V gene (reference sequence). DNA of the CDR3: TGTGCCAGCAGTACCCGGACAGCCCGGAGGAACACTGAAGCTTTCTTT. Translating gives CASSTRTARRNTEAFF.

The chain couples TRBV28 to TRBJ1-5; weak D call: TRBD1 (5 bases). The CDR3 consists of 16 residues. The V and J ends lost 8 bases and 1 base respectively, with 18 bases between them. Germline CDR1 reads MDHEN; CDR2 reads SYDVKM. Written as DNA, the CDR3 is TGTGCCAGCTGCGCAAGGGGAGGCCGGAGCAATCAGCCCCAGCATTTT. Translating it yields CASCARGGRSNQPQHF.

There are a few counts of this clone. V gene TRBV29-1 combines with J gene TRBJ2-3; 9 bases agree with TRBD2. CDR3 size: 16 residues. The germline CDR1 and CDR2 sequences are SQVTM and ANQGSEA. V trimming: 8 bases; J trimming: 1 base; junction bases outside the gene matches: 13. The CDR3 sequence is CSILAGVGSRTDTQYF. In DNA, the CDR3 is TGCAGCATCTTAGCGGGAGTGGGGTCCCGCACAGATACGCAGTATTTT.

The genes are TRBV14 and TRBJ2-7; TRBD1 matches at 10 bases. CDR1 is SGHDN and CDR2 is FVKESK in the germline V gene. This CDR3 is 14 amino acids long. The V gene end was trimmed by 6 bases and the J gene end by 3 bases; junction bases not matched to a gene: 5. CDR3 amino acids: CASSGDRGFYEQYF. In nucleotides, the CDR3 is TGTGCCAGCAGTGGGGACAGGGGCTTCTACGAGCAGTACTTC. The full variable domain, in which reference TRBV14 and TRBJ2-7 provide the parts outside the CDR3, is EAGVTQFPSHSVIEKGQTVTLRCDPISGHDNLYWYRRVMGKEIKFLLHFVKESKQDESGMPNNRFLAERTGGTYSTLKVQPAELEDSGVYFCASSGDRGFYEQYFGPGTRLTVT.

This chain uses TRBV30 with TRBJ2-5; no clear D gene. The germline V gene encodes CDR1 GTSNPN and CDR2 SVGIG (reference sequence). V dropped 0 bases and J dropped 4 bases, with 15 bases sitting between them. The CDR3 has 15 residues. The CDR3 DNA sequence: TGTGCCTGGAGTGTACCCCCTGCGGTCGGAGAGACCCAGTACTTC. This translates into CAWSVPPAVGETQYF.

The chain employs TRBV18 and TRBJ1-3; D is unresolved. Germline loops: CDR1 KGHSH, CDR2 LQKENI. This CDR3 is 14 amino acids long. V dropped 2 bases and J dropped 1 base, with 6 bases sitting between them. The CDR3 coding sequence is TGTGCCAGCTCACCAGACTTATCTGGAAACACCATATATTTT. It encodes CASSPDLSGNTIYF. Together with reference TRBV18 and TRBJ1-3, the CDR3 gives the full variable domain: NAGVMQNPRHLVRRRGQEARLRCSPMKGHSHVYWYRQLPEEGLKFMVYLQKENIIDESGMPKERFSAEFPKEGPSILRIQQVVRGDSAAYFCASSPDLSGNTIYFGEGSWLTVV.

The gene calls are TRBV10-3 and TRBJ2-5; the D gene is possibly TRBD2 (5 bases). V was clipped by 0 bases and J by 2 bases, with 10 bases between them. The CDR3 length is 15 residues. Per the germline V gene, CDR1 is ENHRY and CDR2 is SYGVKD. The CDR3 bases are TGTGCCATCAGTGAGTCGGTGCAGCGGCAAGAGACCCAGTACTTC. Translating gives CAISESVQRQETQYF.

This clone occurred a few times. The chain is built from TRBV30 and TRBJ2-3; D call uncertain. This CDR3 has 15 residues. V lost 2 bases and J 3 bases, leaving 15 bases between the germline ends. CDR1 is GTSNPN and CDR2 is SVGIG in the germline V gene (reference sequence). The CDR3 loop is CAWSYSARVTDTQYF. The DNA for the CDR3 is TGTGCCTGGAGTTATTCGGCTAGAGTAACAGATACGCAGTATTTT.

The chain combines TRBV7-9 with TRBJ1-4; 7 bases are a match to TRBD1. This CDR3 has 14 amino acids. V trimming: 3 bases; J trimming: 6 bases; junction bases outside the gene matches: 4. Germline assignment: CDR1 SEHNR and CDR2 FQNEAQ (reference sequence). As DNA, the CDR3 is TGTGCCAGCAGCTTGGGGACAGCGGATGAAAAACTGTTTTTT. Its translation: CASSLGTADEKLFF.

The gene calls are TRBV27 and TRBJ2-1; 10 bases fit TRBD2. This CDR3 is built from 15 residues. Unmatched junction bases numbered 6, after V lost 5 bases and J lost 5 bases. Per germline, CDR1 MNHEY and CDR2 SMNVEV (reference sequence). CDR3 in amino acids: CASSPLAGVHNEQFF. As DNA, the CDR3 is TGTGCCAGCAGTCCTCTAGCGGGAGTCCACAATGAGCAGTTCTTC.

The CDR3 DNA is TGTGCCAGTAGTATGTCTTTAACGGGGAACACTGAAGCTTTCTTT. This codes for CASSMSLTGNTEAFF. This chain connects TRBV19 to TRBJ1-1; D is unresolved. This CDR3 spans 15 amino acids. Between the trimmed V and J ends, which lost 3 bases and 1 base, there was a span of 12 bases. Germline V CDR1 and CDR2: LNHDA, SQIVND (reference sequence).